Shown below are 21 T cell receptor beta chains from a single sample sequenced in a study of blood T cell repertoires in COVID-19 (dated by TCRdb to 2019 to 2021). The library was built by means of the immunoSEQ multiplex PCR assay. This immuneACCESS table, as held by TCRdb, lists in-frame sequences with V and J called but not all clones. Of the missing ones, under half trace to an unresolved V gene in checked studies; the others have no known cause. The sample table contains about 22,000 clones; only one count was recorded for approximately 80% of them. The leading ten clones occupy over 45% of the sample. Sequenced input: peripheral blood. These receptors came from a man between 65 and 85 years old with acute or convalescent COVID-19.

The chain couples TRBV6-5 to TRBJ1-2; no definite D call. Germline V gives CDR1 MNHEY, CDR2 SVGAGI. This CDR3 contains 12 residues. With 6 bases removed from V and 7 bases from J, the gap between germline ends came to 12 bases. CDR3 sequence reads: CASSSLVSGYTF. The DNA of the CDR3 is TGTGCCAGCAGCAGTCTGGTTTCTGGCTACACCTTC.

The chain employs TRBV6-4 and TRBJ1-4, with 9 bases lining up with TRBD1. CDR3 length equals 12 residues. The V segment lost 9 bases and the J segment 4 bases; nucleotides outside the gene matches: 0. The germline V gene encodes CDR1 MRHNA and CDR2 SNTAGT. The CDR3 sequence is CARDRGNEKLFF. The DNA for the CDR3 is TGTGCCAGGGACAGGGGTAATGAAAAACTGTTTTTT.

The J gene is TRBJ1-2, the V gene TRBV3-1 (or the pseudogene TRBV3-2), with 8 bases matching TRBD1. The CDR3 has 14 residues. Germline trimming cut 4 bases from V and 2 bases from J; bases unmatched to any gene: 3. Germline CDR1 and CDR2: LGHDT and YNNKEL (reference sequence). The CDR3 DNA is TGTGCCAGCAGCCGGGGACAGGAGAACTATGGCTACACCTTC. Translation: CASSRGQENYGYTF.

The chain carries TRBV6-5 and TRBJ1-5; D not certain. The CDR3 sequence is 13 residues long. Germline V lookup: CDR1 MNHEY, CDR2 SVGAGI. V was clipped by 7 bases and J by 6 bases, with 13 bases between them. CDR3 DNA: TGTGCCAGCATAGCCGGGGATCGTCAGCCCCAGCATTTT. Protein: CASIAGDRQPQHF.

The rearrangement links TRBV9 to TRBJ1-6; D not certain. The CDR3 sequence is 13 residues long. Between the trimmed V and J ends, which lost 6 bases and 11 bases, there was a span of 15 bases. The germline CDR1 and CDR2 sequences are SGDLS and YYNGEE. As DNA, the CDR3 is TGTGCCAGCACCCAAGGAGAGGGAACACCCCTCCACTTT. This translates into CASTQGEGTPLHF.

This clone was observed a handful of times. The genes are TRBV24-1 and TRBJ2-5; 9 bases agree with TRBD1. Germline CDR1 and CDR2: KGHDR and SFDVKD. The CDR3 is 15 residues long. J lost 5 bases, V lost 5 bases, and 8 bases had no gene match. CDR3 bases: TGTGCCACCAGTGCCGGGACAGGGTTATACGAGACCCAGTACTTC. Its translation is CATSAGTGLYETQYF.

The V call is TRBV25-1, the J call TRBJ1-1; 9 bases map to TRBD1. Looked up from germline, CDR1 is MGHDK and CDR2 is SYGVNS. V lost 4 bases, J lost 4 bases, and 7 bases stayed unmatched. The CDR3 runs 15 residues. The CDR3 DNA sequence: TGTGCCAGCAGTGTCCCCACAGGGGGCTTCACTGAAGCTTTCTTT. It codes for CASSVPTGGFTEAFF.

The chain links TRBV19 to TRBJ2-1, with D perhaps matching TRBD1 (6 bases). V dropped 7 bases and J dropped 9 bases, with 16 bases sitting between them. The V gene's germline CDR1 is LNHDA and CDR2 SQIVND (reference sequence). The length of the CDR3 is 13 residues. CDR3 in DNA: TGTGCCAGTACACAGGGCGAGAAGGGTGAGCAGTTCTTC. Protein sequence: CASTQGEKGEQFF.

The J gene is TRBJ1-2, the V gene TRBV6-5; TRBD1 might be the D (5 bases). Germline CDR1 MNHEY, CDR2 SVGAGI. The V end lost 10 bases, the J end lost 3 bases, and 12 bases lay between the germline ends. This CDR3 spans 12 amino acids. The CDR3 here is CATIREDYGYTF. In DNA, the CDR3 is TGTGCCACAATCAGGGAGGACTATGGCTACACCTTC.

The chain recombines TRBV18 with TRBJ2-1; 7 bases match TRBD2. CDR1 and CDR2 (germline): KGHSH, LQKENI. This CDR3 comprises 16 residues. Trimming at V came to 2 bases and at J to 10 bases, leaving 14 bases not matched to a gene. CDR3 sequence reads: CASSPLLADSSGEQFF. The CDR3 DNA is TGTGCCAGCTCACCATTGCTAGCGGACTCCAGCGGCGAGCAGTTCTTC.

V gene TRBV25-1 combines with J gene TRBJ2-2; possible D gene TRBD2, 6 bases. CDR1 and CDR2 (germline): MGHDK, SYGVNS. This CDR3 is built from 15 residues. Trimming shortened V by 3 bases and J by 0 bases, and 8 bases separated the two germline ends. The CDR3 DNA is TGTGCCAGCAGTGATGCTAGCGCGAACACCGGGGAGCTGTTTTTT. Translated: CASSDASANTGELFF.

This clone showed up just once. This rearrangement joins TRBV4-2 to TRBJ2-1, with 8 bases identical to TRBD2. V dropped 4 bases and J dropped 4; count of bases not matched to a gene: 6. Germline V gene data show CDR1 as LGHNA and CDR2 as YNFKEQ. The CDR3 extends over 15 amino acids. The CDR3 here is CASSPAGGSYNEQFF. Here the CDR3 DNA reads TGTGCCAGCAGCCCCGCGGGGGGCTCTTACAATGAGCAGTTCTTC.

The J gene is TRBJ2-1, the V gene TRBV7-3; D is possibly TRBD2 (6 bases). Trimming pared 4 bases from V and 0 bases from J, leaving 10 bases between. Germline V lookup: CDR1 SGHTA, CDR2 FQGTGA. This CDR3 contains 15 residues. CDR3 in DNA: TGTGCCAGCAGCTCGTCGACTAGCTCCTACAATGAGCAGTTCTTC. Its protein is CASSSSTSSYNEQFF.

The V and J genes are TRBV27 and TRBJ2-1; 7 nucleotides match TRBD2. The CDR3 has 15 residues. Losses at the gene ends were 4 bases for V and 2 bases for J; bases not matched to a gene: 5. The germline CDR1 and CDR2 sequences are MNHEY and SMNVEV (reference sequence). The CDR3 DNA reads TGTGCCAGCAGTTCAAGCGGGGAGACCTACAATGAGCAGTTCTTC. Residues: CASSSSGETYNEQFF.

The chain has TRBV6-2 or TRBV6-3 and TRBJ1-1; 7 nucleotides line up with TRBD1. CDR1 is MNHEY and CDR2 is SVGEGT in the germline V gene. CDR3 size: 16 residues. Trimming took 6 bases from V and 0 from J; bases not matched to a gene: 10. DNA of the CDR3: TGTGCCAGCAGCTTGGTAGGGGGCCTAATGAACACTGAAGCTTTCTTT. Protein product: CASSLVGGLMNTEAFF.

The J gene is TRBJ2-7, the V gene TRBV10-3; D gene ambiguous. This CDR3 has 12 residues. The germline V gene has CDR1 ENHRY and CDR2 SYGVKD. V lost 3 bases and J lost 0, with 3 bases in between. The CDR3 reads CAISDSSYEQYF. The CDR3 DNA is TGTGCCATCAGTGACAGCTCCTACGAGCAGTACTTC.

This chain joins TRBV6-5 and TRBJ2-7; the match to TRBD1 covers 12 bases. This CDR3 contains 15 residues. CDR1 and CDR2 from the germline V gene are MNHEY and SVGAGI. The J segment lost 6 bases and the V segment lost 4 bases, leaving 7 bases of the junction unmatched. The DNA for the CDR3 is TGTGCCAGCAGTTCACCCCGGGACAGGGGGCCCGAGCAGTACTTC. Translating it yields CASSSPRDRGPEQYF.

The chain links TRBV28 to TRBJ1-5; D remains unclear. Trimming left V 2 bases short and J 6 bases short, with 5 bases between. The CDR3 extends over 12 amino acids. Germline CDR1 is MDHEN and CDR2 is SYDVKM. The CDR3 is CASSLPIQPQHF. The CDR3 coding sequence is TGTGCCAGCAGTTTACCCATTCAGCCCCAGCATTTT.

This chain links TRBV4-3 with TRBJ1-6; D is possibly TRBD1 (5 bases). Germline V gene data show CDR1 as LGHNA and CDR2 as YSLEER. V was cut by 0 bases and J by 6 bases, with 9 bases left in between. CDR3 length equals 15 residues. CDR3 coding DNA: TGCGCCAGCAGCCAAGATCAGACAGCTAATTCACCCCTCCACTTT. Amino acid sequence: CASSQDQTANSPLHF.

The chain joins TRBV30 to TRBJ1-5, with 10 bases matching TRBD1. V dropped 5 bases and J dropped 3; count of bases not matched to a gene: 4. The CDR3 is made up of 14 amino acids. Germline V gene data show CDR1 as GTSNPN and CDR2 as SVGIG (reference sequence). DNA of the CDR3: TGTGCCTGGGACAGGGGGCGCGACAATCAGCCCCAGCATTTT. Amino acid sequence: CAWDRGRDNQPQHF.

The chain combines TRBV27 with TRBJ1-1; maybe TRBD1 (5 bases). The CDR3 consists of 17 residues. Germline values: CDR1 MNHEY, CDR2 SMNVEV (reference sequence). The V gene lost 5 bases and the J gene lost 8 bases, with 27 bases spanning the gap. CDR3 sequence reads: CASSPGMMTVVGLEAFF. CDR3 in DNA: TGTGCCAGCAGTCCAGGGATGATGACAGTTGTGGGGCTAGAAGCTTTCTTT.